Listed below are T cell receptor beta chains from one sample, sequenced in a study of T cell responses to AZD1222 COVID-19 vaccine. Measured with immunoSEQ multiplex PCR; TCRdb has only the in-frame clones, and not every one. The sample holds some 120,000 clones, approximately 80% seen once. The sample in question was peripheral blood, obtained 28 days after the second AZD1222 dose. The receptors derive from an adult who received the AZD1222 COVID-19 vaccine. CDR3s include the opening cysteine and the closing phenylalanine or tryptophan. A D gene is named only where the DNA matches it firmly. The size of a clone is reported for some rows only, either as once, few or many, or as a class for expanded clones.

V	length	D	J	size	CDR3	DNA
TRBV28	14	.	TRBJ2-3	.	CASSFKLALDTQYF	TGTGCCAGCAGTTTCAAACTAGCCTTAGATACGCAGTATTTT
TRBV9	13	.	TRBJ1-1	once	CASSAQAGGGAFF	TGTGCCAGCAGCGCGCAGGCAGGCGGGGGAGCTTTCTTT
TRBV3-1/TRBV3-2	16	TRBD2	TRBJ2-1	.	CASSRNRGGAYNEQFF	TGTGCCAGCAGTCGTAACCGCGGGGGGGCCTACAATGAGCAGTTCTTC
TRBV29-1	12	.	TRBJ1-2	.	CSVGGLGYGYTF	TGCAGCGTTGGGGGTCTAGGCTATGGCTACACCTTC
TRBV12-3/TRBV12-4	11	.	TRBJ1-1	.	CASSLVRQAFF	TGTGCCAGCAGTTTAGTGCGTCAAGCTTTCTTT
TRBV5-1	15	TRBD2	TRBJ2-7	.	CASSPSSGGAHEQYF	TGCGCCAGCAGCCCCTCTAGCGGGGGGGCCCACGAGCAGTACTTC
TRBV7-9	13	TRBD1	TRBJ2-7	.	CASSVTGVNEQYF	TGTGCCAGCAGCGTGACAGGGGTCAACGAGCAGTACTTC
TRBV7-2	14	.	TRBJ1-3	.	CASSAPGVGNTIYF	TGTGCCAGCAGCGCCCCAGGGGTTGGAAACACCATATATTTT
TRBV6-1	14	.	TRBJ1-2	.	CASSEGPGRDGYTF	TGTGCCAGCAGTGAAGGACCAGGGAGGGATGGCTACACCTTC
TRBV23-1	17	.	TRBJ2-7	.	CASSQCTDKFSSYEQYF	TGCGCCAGCAGTCAATGTACAGACAAATTTAGCTCCTACGAGCAGTACTTC
TRBV27	17	TRBD1	TRBJ2-2	.	CASSLLGTGKGTGELFF	TGTGCCAGCAGTTTACTCGGGACAGGGAAGGGTACCGGGGAGCTGTTTTTT
TRBV3-1/TRBV3-2	15	.	TRBJ2-2	once	CASSPRLGDTGELFF	TGTGCCAGCAGCCCCCGACTGGGGGACACCGGGGAGCTGTTTTTT
TRBV7-3	14	.	TRBJ1-1	once	CASSLSGVGTEAFF	TGTGCCAGCAGCTTAAGCGGGGTCGGCACTGAAGCTTTCTTT
TRBV11-2	15	TRBD2	TRBJ2-7	.	CASSLVRGGAVEQYF	TGTGCCAGCAGCTTAGTCCGCGGGGGGGCCGTCGAGCAGTACTTC
TRBV24-1	14	.	TRBJ2-2	.	CATSGRPNTGELFF	TGTGCCACCAGTGGCAGACCGAACACCGGGGAGCTGTTTTTT
TRBV7-3	15	TRBD1	TRBJ1-2	.	CASSLTGGPTSGYTF	TGTGCCAGCAGCTTAACAGGGGGCCCTACCTCTGGCTACACCTTC
TRBV18	14	.	TRBJ1-1	.	CASSAGHPNTEAFF	TGTGCCAGCTCTGCCGGACACCCGAACACTGAAGCTTTCTTT
TRBV10-2	14	TRBD1	TRBJ1-6	.	CASSDRTGYSPLHF	TGCGCCAGCAGTGACAGGACAGGGTATTCACCCCTCCACTTT
TRBV7-9	15	.	TRBJ1-5	few	CASSSDGGAYQPQHF	TGTGCCAGCAGCTCCGACGGGGGGGCATATCAGCCCCAGCATTTT
TRBV6-5	13	TRBD1	TRBJ2-7	.	CATGTGSSYEQYF	TGTGCCACCGGGACAGGTTCCTCCTACGAGCAGTACTTC
TRBV6-5	13	.	TRBJ1-5	.	CASSYDRDQPQHF	TGTGCCAGCAGTTACGACCGGGATCAGCCCCAGCATTTT
TRBV7-2	14	.	TRBJ2-5	.	CASSLDRSMETQYF	TGTGCCAGCAGCTTAGATCGGAGCATGGAGACCCAGTACTTC
TRBV11-2	15	.	TRBJ2-7	.	CASSLVRGPSYEQYF	TGTGCCAGCAGCTTAGTGCGGGGCCCCTCCTACGAGCAGTACTTC
TRBV6-2/TRBV6-3	14	.	TRBJ2-5	.	CASSSQGERETQYF	TGTGCCAGCAGTTCACAAGGGGAGCGAGAGACCCAGTACTTC
TRBV2	11	.	TRBJ1-4	.	CASRLGEKLFF	TGTGCCAGCAGATTGGGCGAAAAACTGTTTTTT
TRBV5-1	15	.	TRBJ2-1	.	CASSEGSDSYNEQFF	TGCGCCAGCAGCGAAGGGAGTGACTCCTACAATGAGCAGTTCTTC
TRBV9	16	.	TRBJ1-1	once	CASMPFGVIGATEAFF	TGTGCCAGCATGCCTTTTGGGGTAATTGGGGCGACTGAAGCTTTCTTT
TRBV24-1	12	.	TRBJ1-2	.	CATSDSLYGYTF	TGTGCCACCAGTGATAGCCTCTATGGCTACACCTTC
TRBV19	17	TRBD1	TRBJ1-5	.	CASSAKGQGGNNQPQHF	TGTGCCAGTAGTGCCAAGGGACAGGGAGGGAACAATCAGCCCCAGCATTTT
TRBV23-1	15	.	TRBJ1-1	.	CASSQSRNQGTEAFF	TGCGCCAGCAGTCAATCCCGAAACCAGGGGACTGAAGCTTTCTTT
TRBV12-5	15	.	TRBJ2-5	.	CASGLVPTSRKTQYF	TGTGCTAGTGGTTTGGTACCGACAAGTCGAAAGACCCAGTACTTC
TRBV9	11	.	TRBJ1-2	.	CASSVGWGYTF	TGTGCCAGCAGCGTAGGTTGGGGCTACACCTTC
TRBV11-2	14	.	TRBJ2-2	.	CASSSSAYTGELFF	TGTGCCAGCAGCTCAAGCGCCTACACCGGGGAGCTGTTTTTT
TRBV6-5	14	.	TRBJ1-1	.	CASSYGGMVTEAFF	TGTGCCAGCAGTTATGGGGGCATGGTGACTGAAGCTTTCTTT
TRBV18	20	.	TRBJ1-3	.	CASSPLSAKWVESSGNTIYF	TGTGCCAGCTCACCCCTCAGCGCGAAATGGGTCGAAAGCTCTGGAAACACCATATATTTT
TRBV5-1	13	.	TRBJ1-2	.	CASSFGAAYGYTF	TGCGCCAGCAGCTTCGGGGCGGCCTATGGCTACACCTTC
TRBV10-3	14	.	TRBJ1-1	few	CAISPVEMNTEAFF	TGTGCCATCAGTCCAGTTGAAATGAACACTGAAGCTTTCTTT